The 17 T cell receptor beta chains presented below share a single source sample, sequenced in a study of cytomegalovirus exposure and HLA in healthy donors. The PCR was carried out with 60 Vbeta primers and 13 Jbeta primers. Sequencing used immunoSEQ multiplex PCR; TCRdb keeps in-frame clones, though not all of them. The table records fewer than 250,000 clones, approximately 79% of them present only once. The sequenced sample consisted of PBMCs. Receptors originate from a male donor in good health and CMV-seronegative.

This rearrangement joins TRBV5-4 to TRBJ1-5, with D possibly matching TRBD1 (5 bases). V lost 4 bases to trimming and J lost 4 bases, with 12 bases between them. The CDR3 has 14 residues. CDR1 is SGHNT and CDR2 is YYREEE in the germline V gene (reference sequence). The chain's CDR3 is CASSPGGLNQPQHF. CDR3 in DNA: TGTGCCAGCAGCCCGGGGGGATTAAATCAGCCCCAGCATTTT. Variable domain in full (rest from reference TRBV5-4 and TRBJ1-5): ETGVTQSPTHLIKTRGQQVTLRCSSQSGHNTVSWYQQALGQGPQFIFQYYREEENGRGNFPPRFSGLQFPNYSSELNVNALELDDSALYLCASSPGGLNQPQHFGDGTRLSIL.

This chain links TRBV28 with TRBJ1-4; TRBD1 might be the D (5 bases). Germline-derived CDR1 and CDR2 are MDHEN and SYDVKM. The CDR3 is 14 residues long. V lost 7 bases, J lost 4 bases, and 13 bases lay in between. The DNA for the CDR3 is TGTGCCAGCACATTGGGGCCGGGTAATGAAAAACTGTTTTTT. It codes for CASTLGPGNEKLFF.

Only a few counts were recorded for this clone. J is TRBJ1-2 and V is TRBV28, with 9 bases matching TRBD1. The CDR3 loop spans 15 amino acids. Trimming at V came to 7 bases and at J to 6 bases, leaving 12 bases not matched to a gene. Germline V CDR1 and CDR2: MDHEN, SYDVKM. The CDR3 DNA follows: TGTGCCAGCACTACCTCGGTCGGGACAGGGCATGGCTACACCTTC. It translates to CASTTSVGTGHGYTF.

V usage is TRBV7-9 and J usage is TRBJ2-3, with 8 bases aligning to TRBD2. This CDR3 is 18 amino acids long. V gave up 5 bases and J gave up 1 base; unmatched junction bases: 14. From germline, CDR1 is SEHNR and CDR2 FQNEAQ (reference sequence). CDR3 DNA: TGTGCCAGCAGCCCACTCCCGGGACTAGGAAAGGGCACAGATACGCAGTATTTT. It encodes CASSPLPGLGKGTDTQYF.

The V gene is TRBV11-1, the J gene TRBJ2-5, with TRBD1 as a possible D gene (5 bases). Germline V gene data show CDR1 as SGHAT and CDR2 as FQDESV (reference sequence). V was shortened by 0 bases and J by 3 bases, with 20 bases between the two germline ends. The CDR3 totals 18 residues. In nucleotides, the CDR3 is TGTGCCAGCAGCTTAGCCGGTTTAGGGGTGGACCGAGAAGAGACCCAGTACTTC. Translating it yields CASSLAGLGVDREETQYF. Variable domain in full (rest from reference TRBV11-1 and TRBJ2-5): EAEVAQSPRYKITEKSQAVAFWCDPISGHATLYWYRQILGQGPELLVQFQDESVVDDSQLPKDRFSAERLKGVDSTLKIQPAELGDSAMYLCASSLAGLGVDREETQYFGPGTRLLVL.

The chain links TRBV5-1 to TRBJ1-1; weak D call: TRBD1 (5 bases). V was clipped by 3 bases and J by 1 base, with 10 bases between them. This CDR3 has 14 residues. The germline gives CDR1 SGHRS, CDR2 YFSETQ. The CDR3 region is CASSSRVENTEAFF. DNA of the CDR3: TGCGCCAGCAGCTCCAGGGTGGAGAACACTGAAGCTTTCTTT.

This chain links TRBV18 with TRBJ1-2; a weak D match, TRBD1 (5 bases). The CDR3 contains 14 residues. V was cut by 2 bases and J by 0 bases, with 7 bases left in between. The germline CDR1 and CDR2 sequences are KGHSH and LQKENI. CDR3 sequence (DNA): TGTGCCAGCTCACCAGACAGTGCTAACTATGGCTACACCTTC. It is translated as CASSPDSANYGYTF.

The chain joins TRBV9 to TRBJ1-3; tentatively, D is TRBD1 (5 bases). CDR1 and CDR2 (germline): SGDLS, YYNGEE. There are 14 residues in the CDR3. V lost 1 base, J lost 1 base, and 6 bases lay in between. CDR3 sequence: CASSVRGSGNTIYF. CDR3 sequence (DNA): TGTGCCAGCAGCGTAAGGGGATCTGGAAACACCATATATTTT.

V usage is TRBV28 and J usage is TRBJ1-4; possibly TRBD1 for D (6 bases). Trimming pared 7 bases from V and 7 bases from J, leaving 19 bases between. There are 15 residues in the CDR3. CDR1 MDHEN and CDR2 SYDVKM come from the germline V gene. CDR3 sequence reads: CASIPEQGLGEKLFF. In nucleotides, the CDR3 is TGTGCCAGCATCCCGGAGCAGGGGCTTGGTGAAAAACTGTTTTTT.

This chain connects TRBV28 to TRBJ2-1, with a weak D call TRBD2 (5 bases). CDR1 is MDHEN, CDR2 SYDVKM, per germline. This CDR3 contains 16 residues. V dropped 6 bases and J dropped 0 bases, with 15 bases sitting between them. The CDR3 DNA reads as TGTGCCAGCAGCGAGCGGAGTCGGAGCTCCTACAATGAGCAGTTCTTC. It encodes CASSERSRSSYNEQFF.

The rearrangement uses TRBV5-1 and TRBJ2-3; TRBD2 aligns across 12 bases. Germline trimming cut 3 bases from V and 1 base from J; bases unmatched to any gene: 9. In germline, CDR1 is SGHRS, CDR2 YFSETQ. The CDR3 spans 18 residues. Here the CDR3 reads CASSSRLAGEVGTDTQYF. CDR3 nucleotides: TGCGCCAGCAGCTCCCGACTAGCGGGAGAGGTCGGCACAGATACGCAGTATTTT.

This chain joins TRBV2 and TRBJ2-3; D unclear. Trimming left V 7 bases short and J 2 bases short, with 13 bases between. Germline V gives CDR1 SNHLY, CDR2 FYNNEI. The CDR3 length is 14 residues. CDR3 loop: CASTRRILTDTQYF. CDR3 nucleotides: TGTGCCAGCACTCGGCGGATCCTCACAGATACGCAGTATTTT.

V gene TRBV7-9 combines with J gene TRBJ1-5; D perhaps matches TRBD1 (5 bases). The CDR3 has 15 amino acids. Germline CDR1 reads SEHNR; CDR2 reads FQNEAQ (reference sequence). The V and J ends lost 2 bases and 9 bases respectively, with 17 bases between them. The CDR3 DNA reads TGTGCCAGCAGCTTATCTAGGTCTCCCGGGGGGCCCCAGCATTTT. Its translation is CASSLSRSPGGPQHF. The variable domain in full, with the rest retrieved from reference TRBV7-9 and TRBJ1-5, is DTGVSQNPRHKITKRGQNVTFRCDPISEHNRLYWYRQTLGQGPEFLTYFQNEAQLEKSRLLSDRFSAERPKGSFSTLEIQRTEQGDSAMYLCASSLSRSPGGPQHFGDGTRLSIL.

V is TRBV19 and J is TRBJ2-4; TRBD1 aligns across 9 bases. The trim removed 3 bases at V and 8 bases at J, leaving 8 bases unmatched. CDR1 is LNHDA and CDR2 is SQIVND in the germline V gene (reference sequence). This CDR3 contains 15 residues. CDR3 residues: CASSIGTGRMDIQYF. The DNA of the CDR3 is TGTGCCAGTAGTATTGGGACAGGGCGAATGGACATTCAGTACTTC.

The CDR3 DNA reads TGTGCCAGCAGTTTGGACAGCCGCCTTCAGTACTTC. The encoded protein is CASSLDSRLQYF. The chain links TRBV6-1 to TRBJ2-4, with D possibly TRBD1 on 6 matching bases. In germline, CDR1 is MNHNS, CDR2 SASEGT. There are 12 residues in the CDR3. Between the trimmed V and J ends, which lost 5 bases and 11 bases, there was a span of 13 bases.

The rearrangement uses TRBV6-5 and TRBJ2-7; 8 nucleotides line up with TRBD2. V gave up 0 bases and J gave up 13 bases; unmatched junction bases: 8. There are 13 residues in the CDR3. Per germline, CDR1 MNHEY and CDR2 SVGAGI. The CDR3: CASSYSRTSLRYF. CDR3 DNA sequence: TGTGCCAGCAGTTACTCGAGGACTAGCTTGAGATACTTC.

V is TRBV5-1 and J is TRBJ2-5; D perhaps matches TRBD1 (5 bases). TRBJ2-7 explains the end of the DNA better; the J call may be wrong. The germline V gene has CDR1 SGHRS and CDR2 YFSETQ. The CDR3 consists of 15 residues. CDR3 loop: CASSPAPGIRYEQYF. The DNA for the CDR3 is TGCGCCAGCAGTCCCGCCCCAGGGATTCGCTACGAGCAGTACTTC.